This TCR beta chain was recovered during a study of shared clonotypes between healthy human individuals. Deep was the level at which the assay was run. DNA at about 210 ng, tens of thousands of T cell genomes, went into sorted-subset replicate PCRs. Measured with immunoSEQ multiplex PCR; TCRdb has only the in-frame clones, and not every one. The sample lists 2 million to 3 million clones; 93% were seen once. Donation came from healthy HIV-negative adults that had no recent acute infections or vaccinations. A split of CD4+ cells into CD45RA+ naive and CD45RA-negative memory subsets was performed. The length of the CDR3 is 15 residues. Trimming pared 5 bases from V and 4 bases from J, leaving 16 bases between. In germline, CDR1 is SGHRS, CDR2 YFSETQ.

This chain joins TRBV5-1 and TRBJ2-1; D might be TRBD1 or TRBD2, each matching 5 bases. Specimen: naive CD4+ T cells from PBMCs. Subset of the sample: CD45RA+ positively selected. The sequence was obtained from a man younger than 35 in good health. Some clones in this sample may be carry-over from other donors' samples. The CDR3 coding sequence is TGCGCCAGCAGAAGGGACGGCCATTCGTACAATGAGCAGTTCTTC. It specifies CASRRDGHSYNEQFF.